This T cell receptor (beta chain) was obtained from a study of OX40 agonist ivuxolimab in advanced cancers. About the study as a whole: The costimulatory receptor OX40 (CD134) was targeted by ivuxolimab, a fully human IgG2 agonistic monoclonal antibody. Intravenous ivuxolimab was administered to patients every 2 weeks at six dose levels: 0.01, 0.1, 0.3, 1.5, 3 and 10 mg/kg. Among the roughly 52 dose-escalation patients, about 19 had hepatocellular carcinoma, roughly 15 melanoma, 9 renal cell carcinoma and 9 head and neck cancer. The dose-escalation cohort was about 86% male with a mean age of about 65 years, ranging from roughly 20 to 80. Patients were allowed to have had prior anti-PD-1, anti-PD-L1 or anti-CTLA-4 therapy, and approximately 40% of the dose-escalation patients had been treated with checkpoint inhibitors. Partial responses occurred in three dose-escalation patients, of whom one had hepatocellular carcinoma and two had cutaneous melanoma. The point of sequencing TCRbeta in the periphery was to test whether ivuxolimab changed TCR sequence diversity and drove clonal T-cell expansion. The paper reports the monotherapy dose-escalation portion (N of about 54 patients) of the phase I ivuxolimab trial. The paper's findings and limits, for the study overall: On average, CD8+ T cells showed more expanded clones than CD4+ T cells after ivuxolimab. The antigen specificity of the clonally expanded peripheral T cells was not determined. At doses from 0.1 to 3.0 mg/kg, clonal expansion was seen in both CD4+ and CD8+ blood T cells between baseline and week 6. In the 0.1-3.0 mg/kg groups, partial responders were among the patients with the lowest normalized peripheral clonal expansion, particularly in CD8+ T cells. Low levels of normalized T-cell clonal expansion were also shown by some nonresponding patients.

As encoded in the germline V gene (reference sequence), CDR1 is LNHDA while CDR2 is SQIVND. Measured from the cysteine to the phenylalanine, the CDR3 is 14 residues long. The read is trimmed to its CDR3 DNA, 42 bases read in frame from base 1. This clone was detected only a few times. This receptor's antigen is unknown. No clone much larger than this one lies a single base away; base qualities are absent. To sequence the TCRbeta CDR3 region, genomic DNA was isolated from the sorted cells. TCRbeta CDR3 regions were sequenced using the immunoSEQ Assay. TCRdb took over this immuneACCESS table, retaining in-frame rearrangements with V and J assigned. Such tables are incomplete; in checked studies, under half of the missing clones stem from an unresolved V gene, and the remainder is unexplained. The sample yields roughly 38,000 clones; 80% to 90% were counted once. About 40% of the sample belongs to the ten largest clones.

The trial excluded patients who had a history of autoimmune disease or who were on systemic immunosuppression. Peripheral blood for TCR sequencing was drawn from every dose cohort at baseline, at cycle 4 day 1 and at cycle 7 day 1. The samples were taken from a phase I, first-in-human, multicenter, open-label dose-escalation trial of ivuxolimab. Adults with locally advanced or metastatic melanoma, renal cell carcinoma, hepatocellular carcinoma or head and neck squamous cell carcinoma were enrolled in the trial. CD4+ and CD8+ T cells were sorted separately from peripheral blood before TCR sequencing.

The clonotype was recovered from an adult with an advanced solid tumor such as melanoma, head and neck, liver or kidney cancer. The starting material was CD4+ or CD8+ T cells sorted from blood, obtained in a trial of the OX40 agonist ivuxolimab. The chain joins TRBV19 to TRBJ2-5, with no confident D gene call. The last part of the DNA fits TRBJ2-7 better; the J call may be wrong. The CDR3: CASSIYGRTYEQYF. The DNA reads TGTGCCAGTAGTATATATGGCAGAACCTACGAGCAGTACTTC.